This T cell receptor (beta chain) was obtained from a study of OX40 agonist ivuxolimab in advanced cancers. In germline, CDR1 is GTSNPN, CDR2 SVGIG (reference sequence). This CDR3 spans 10 amino acids. V lost 2 bases, J lost 7 bases, and 5 bases lay in between. TCRdb's table, derived via immunoSEQ multiplex PCR, lists solely in-frame clones and lacks some. The sample includes some 80,000 clones, 92% of them seen just once. The V call is TRBV30, the J call TRBJ1-1; no clear D gene. The input for sequencing was CD4+ or CD8+ T cells sorted from blood, taken in a trial of the OX40 agonist ivuxolimab. This receptor was obtained from an adult with an advanced solid tumor such as melanoma, head and neck, liver or kidney cancer. CDR3 DNA sequence: TGTGCCTGGAGTATAGGTGAAGCTTTCTTT. Translated: CAWSIGEAFF.